Listed here are 11 T cell receptor beta chains from one sample, sequenced in a study of shared clonotypes between healthy human individuals. Naive CD8 cells, CD45RO-negative and positively selected for CCR7, excluded terminally differentiated effector memory CD45RA+ cells. Libraries were prepared by immunoSEQ multiplex PCR; TCRdb keeps only in-frame clonotypes and omits some of them. The sample lists about 2 million clones, about 95% occurring once. Sequencing input: naive CD8+ T cells sorted from blood. Every receptor here comes from a man aged 18 to 30 in good health.

The chain links TRBV7-9 to TRBJ2-7, with 7 bases that match TRBD1. CDR3 length: 15 residues. After removal of 3 bases from V and 3 bases from J, the junction contained 8 bases not matched to a gene. Germline V gene lookup returns CDR1 SEHNR and CDR2 FQNEAQ (reference sequence). The CDR3 is CASSLNRDSNYEQYF. For the CDR3, the DNA is TGTGCCAGCAGCTTGAACCGGGACAGCAACTACGAGCAGTACTTC. The complete variable domain, with remaining parts taken from reference TRBV7-9 and TRBJ2-7, reads DTGVSQNPRHKITKRGQNVTFRCDPISEHNRLYWYRQTLGQGPEFLTYFQNEAQLEKSRLLSDRFSAERPKGSFSTLEIQRTEQGDSAMYLCASSLNRDSNYEQYFGPGTRLTVT.

The CDR3 reads CASSLELRSSYEQYF. The CDR3 nucleotides are TGTGCCAGCAGCTTGGAGCTAAGGAGCTCCTACGAGCAGTACTTC. The V gene is TRBV5-6, the J gene TRBJ2-7; the D is unclear. In germline, CDR1 is SGHDT, CDR2 YYEEEE. V gave up 0 bases and J gave up 0 bases, with 10 bases separating them. The CDR3 length is 15 residues.

The chain employs TRBV6-1 and TRBJ2-7; D is undetermined. V was shortened by 1 base and J by 3 bases, with 13 bases between the two germline ends. CDR1 is MNHNS and CDR2 is SASEGT in the germline V gene. The CDR3 length is 15 residues. CDR3 sequence: CASSEEGTYYYEQYF. The DNA for the CDR3 is TGTGCCAGCAGTGAAGAGGGCACCTACTACTACGAGCAGTACTTC.

The chain is built from TRBV19 and TRBJ2-5; D unclear. CDR1 LNHDA and CDR2 SQIVND come from the germline V gene (reference sequence). The CDR3 spans 14 residues. Trimming pared 6 bases from V and 1 base from J, leaving 12 bases between. CDR3 sequence reads: CASRNVYGQETQYF. The CDR3 DNA sequence: TGTGCCAGTAGAAATGTTTATGGCCAAGAGACCCAGTACTTC.

The chain recombines TRBV4-1 with TRBJ1-1, with D hard to call. Germline V lookup: CDR1 MGHRA, CDR2 YSYEKL. CDR3 length: 13 amino acids. The ends were cut back, 1 base at V and 4 bases at J, with 7 bases in the middle. The DNA of the CDR3 is TGCGCCAGCAGCCAAGGACGTATCACTGAAGCTTTCTTT. As protein: CASSQGRITEAFF.

V usage is TRBV2 and J usage is TRBJ2-3, with D possibly TRBD2 on 6 matching bases. This CDR3 is 17 amino acids long. V lost 6 bases and J 0 bases, leaving 19 bases between the germline ends. CDR1 SNHLY and CDR2 FYNNEI come from the germline V gene. The CDR3 DNA sequence: TGTGCCAGCAGACCCCGTTGGGGCGGGGCAAGCACAGATACGCAGTATTTT. Its protein product is CASRPRWGGASTDTQYF.

On this clone: Different DNA sequences within this sample yield the same CDR3. The V and J genes are TRBV5-4 and TRBJ2-7; D is possibly TRBD1 or TRBD2 (5 bases each). Trimming shortened V by 3 bases and J by 0 bases, and 7 bases separated the two germline ends. This CDR3 is built from 13 residues. CDR1 is SGHNT, CDR2 YYREEE, per germline (reference sequence). Here the CDR3 DNA reads TGTGCCAGCAGCTCGGGGACCTCCTACGAGCAGTACTTC. Translated: CASSSGTSYEQYF.

This chain links TRBV5-4 with TRBJ1-1; the D is unclear. The CDR3 runs 14 residues. Germline assignment: CDR1 SGHNT and CDR2 YYREEE (reference sequence). The ends were cut back, 0 bases at V and 2 bases at J, with 8 bases in the middle. CDR3 sequence reads: CASSLAQSNTEAFF. In DNA form, the CDR3 reads TGTGCCAGCAGCTTGGCCCAGTCCAACACTGAAGCTTTCTTT.

CDR3 sequence: CASSIGALGPYEQYF. CDR3 sequence (DNA): TGTGCCAGTAGTATAGGGGCCCTTGGGCCCTACGAGCAGTACTTC. V and J are TRBV19 and TRBJ2-7; D is unresolved. This CDR3 region has 15 residues. CDR1 and CDR2 (germline): LNHDA, SQIVND (reference sequence). V lost 1 base to trimming and J lost 2 bases, with 12 bases between them.

Points on this clone: This sample includes further DNA sequences coding for the same CDR3. This chain joins TRBV5-1 and TRBJ2-7; D perhaps matches TRBD1 (5 bases). With 1 base removed from V and 3 bases from J, the gap between germline ends came to 5 bases. The CDR3 sequence is 12 residues long. Looked up from germline, CDR1 is SGHRS and CDR2 is YFSETQ. As DNA, the CDR3 is TGCGCCAGCAGCTTGACAGGCTACGAGCAGTACTTC. The encoded protein is CASSLTGYEQYF.

The chain is built from TRBV7-9 and TRBJ2-6; D perhaps matches TRBD2 (7 bases). V lost 5 bases to trimming and J lost 3 bases, with 17 bases between them. CDR1 and CDR2 from the germline V gene are SEHNR and FQNEAQ (reference sequence). The CDR3 is made up of 17 amino acids. CDR3 sequence reads: CASSPRGGAVGANVLTF. CDR3 sequence (DNA): TGTGCCAGCAGCCCCCGAGGGGGGGCGGTTGGGGCCAACGTCCTGACTTTC.